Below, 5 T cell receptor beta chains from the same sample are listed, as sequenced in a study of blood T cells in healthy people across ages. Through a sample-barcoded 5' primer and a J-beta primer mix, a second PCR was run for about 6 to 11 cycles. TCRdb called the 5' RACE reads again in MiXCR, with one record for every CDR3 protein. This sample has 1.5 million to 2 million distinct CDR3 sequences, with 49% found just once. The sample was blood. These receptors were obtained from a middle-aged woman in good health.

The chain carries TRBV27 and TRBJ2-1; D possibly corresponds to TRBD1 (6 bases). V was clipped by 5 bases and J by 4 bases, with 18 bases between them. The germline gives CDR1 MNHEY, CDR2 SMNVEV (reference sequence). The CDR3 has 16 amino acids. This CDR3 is CASSPWTVSSYNEQFF. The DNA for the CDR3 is TGTGCCAGCAGTCCCTGGACAGTCTCTTCGTACAATGAGCAGTTCTTC.

The chain's CDR3 is CASSSSTGRPGANVLTF. DNA for the CDR3: TGTGCCAGCAGCTCAAGCACAGGGCGGCCTGGGGCCAACGTCCTGACTTTC. V is TRBV7-8 and J is TRBJ2-6, with D possibly being TRBD1 (6 bases). The CDR3 runs 17 residues. Trimming pared 4 bases from V and 2 bases from J, leaving 15 bases between. Germline CDR1 and CDR2: SGHVS and FQNEAQ.

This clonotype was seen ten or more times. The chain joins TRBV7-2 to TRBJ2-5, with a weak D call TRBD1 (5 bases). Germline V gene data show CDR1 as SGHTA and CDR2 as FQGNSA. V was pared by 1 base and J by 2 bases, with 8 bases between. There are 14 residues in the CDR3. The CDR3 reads CASSLGGQQETQYF. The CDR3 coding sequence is TGTGCCAGCAGCTTAGGAGGACAACAAGAGACCCAGTACTTC.

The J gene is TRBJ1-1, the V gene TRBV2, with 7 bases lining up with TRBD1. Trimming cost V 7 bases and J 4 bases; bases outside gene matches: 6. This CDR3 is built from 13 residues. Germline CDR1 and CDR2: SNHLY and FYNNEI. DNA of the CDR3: TGTGCCAGCATCGACAGGGCCGTCACTGAAGCTTTCTTT. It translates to CASIDRAVTEAFF.

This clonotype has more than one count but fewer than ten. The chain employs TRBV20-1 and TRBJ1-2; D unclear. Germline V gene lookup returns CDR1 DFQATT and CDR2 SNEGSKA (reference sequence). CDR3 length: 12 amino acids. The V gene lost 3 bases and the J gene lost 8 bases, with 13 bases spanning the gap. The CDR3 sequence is CSARRLGNGYTF. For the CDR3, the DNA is TGCAGTGCTAGGAGGTTAGGGAACGGCTACACCTTC.